This T cell receptor beta chain was captured in a study of cytomegalovirus exposure and HLA in healthy donors. Study-level findings and limits: Presence/absence analyses treated sequencing depth as roughly uniform across donors.

With 60 Vbeta and 13 Jbeta primers, the PCR was carried out. Data came from immunoSEQ multiplex PCR; TCRdb stores just in-frame clones and leaves some out. There are roughly 100,000 clones in the sample; 78% occur only once, and approximately 1.9% lies in the top ten. This clone was picked up one time. Its antigen is currently unknown. This clonotype was obtained from a woman in her 40s in good health and CMV-seronegative. Sequenced: PBMCs.

The chain's CDR3 is CASSPRSGTYNEQFF. The CDR3 nucleotides read TGTGCCAGCAGCCCCCGGAGCGGGACTTACAATGAGCAGTTCTTC. The V and J genes are TRBV7-3 and TRBJ2-1; 7 nucleotides match TRBD2. The CDR3 consists of 15 residues. Trimming took 5 bases from V and 4 from J; bases not matched to a gene: 8. From germline, CDR1 is SGHTA and CDR2 FQGTGA.